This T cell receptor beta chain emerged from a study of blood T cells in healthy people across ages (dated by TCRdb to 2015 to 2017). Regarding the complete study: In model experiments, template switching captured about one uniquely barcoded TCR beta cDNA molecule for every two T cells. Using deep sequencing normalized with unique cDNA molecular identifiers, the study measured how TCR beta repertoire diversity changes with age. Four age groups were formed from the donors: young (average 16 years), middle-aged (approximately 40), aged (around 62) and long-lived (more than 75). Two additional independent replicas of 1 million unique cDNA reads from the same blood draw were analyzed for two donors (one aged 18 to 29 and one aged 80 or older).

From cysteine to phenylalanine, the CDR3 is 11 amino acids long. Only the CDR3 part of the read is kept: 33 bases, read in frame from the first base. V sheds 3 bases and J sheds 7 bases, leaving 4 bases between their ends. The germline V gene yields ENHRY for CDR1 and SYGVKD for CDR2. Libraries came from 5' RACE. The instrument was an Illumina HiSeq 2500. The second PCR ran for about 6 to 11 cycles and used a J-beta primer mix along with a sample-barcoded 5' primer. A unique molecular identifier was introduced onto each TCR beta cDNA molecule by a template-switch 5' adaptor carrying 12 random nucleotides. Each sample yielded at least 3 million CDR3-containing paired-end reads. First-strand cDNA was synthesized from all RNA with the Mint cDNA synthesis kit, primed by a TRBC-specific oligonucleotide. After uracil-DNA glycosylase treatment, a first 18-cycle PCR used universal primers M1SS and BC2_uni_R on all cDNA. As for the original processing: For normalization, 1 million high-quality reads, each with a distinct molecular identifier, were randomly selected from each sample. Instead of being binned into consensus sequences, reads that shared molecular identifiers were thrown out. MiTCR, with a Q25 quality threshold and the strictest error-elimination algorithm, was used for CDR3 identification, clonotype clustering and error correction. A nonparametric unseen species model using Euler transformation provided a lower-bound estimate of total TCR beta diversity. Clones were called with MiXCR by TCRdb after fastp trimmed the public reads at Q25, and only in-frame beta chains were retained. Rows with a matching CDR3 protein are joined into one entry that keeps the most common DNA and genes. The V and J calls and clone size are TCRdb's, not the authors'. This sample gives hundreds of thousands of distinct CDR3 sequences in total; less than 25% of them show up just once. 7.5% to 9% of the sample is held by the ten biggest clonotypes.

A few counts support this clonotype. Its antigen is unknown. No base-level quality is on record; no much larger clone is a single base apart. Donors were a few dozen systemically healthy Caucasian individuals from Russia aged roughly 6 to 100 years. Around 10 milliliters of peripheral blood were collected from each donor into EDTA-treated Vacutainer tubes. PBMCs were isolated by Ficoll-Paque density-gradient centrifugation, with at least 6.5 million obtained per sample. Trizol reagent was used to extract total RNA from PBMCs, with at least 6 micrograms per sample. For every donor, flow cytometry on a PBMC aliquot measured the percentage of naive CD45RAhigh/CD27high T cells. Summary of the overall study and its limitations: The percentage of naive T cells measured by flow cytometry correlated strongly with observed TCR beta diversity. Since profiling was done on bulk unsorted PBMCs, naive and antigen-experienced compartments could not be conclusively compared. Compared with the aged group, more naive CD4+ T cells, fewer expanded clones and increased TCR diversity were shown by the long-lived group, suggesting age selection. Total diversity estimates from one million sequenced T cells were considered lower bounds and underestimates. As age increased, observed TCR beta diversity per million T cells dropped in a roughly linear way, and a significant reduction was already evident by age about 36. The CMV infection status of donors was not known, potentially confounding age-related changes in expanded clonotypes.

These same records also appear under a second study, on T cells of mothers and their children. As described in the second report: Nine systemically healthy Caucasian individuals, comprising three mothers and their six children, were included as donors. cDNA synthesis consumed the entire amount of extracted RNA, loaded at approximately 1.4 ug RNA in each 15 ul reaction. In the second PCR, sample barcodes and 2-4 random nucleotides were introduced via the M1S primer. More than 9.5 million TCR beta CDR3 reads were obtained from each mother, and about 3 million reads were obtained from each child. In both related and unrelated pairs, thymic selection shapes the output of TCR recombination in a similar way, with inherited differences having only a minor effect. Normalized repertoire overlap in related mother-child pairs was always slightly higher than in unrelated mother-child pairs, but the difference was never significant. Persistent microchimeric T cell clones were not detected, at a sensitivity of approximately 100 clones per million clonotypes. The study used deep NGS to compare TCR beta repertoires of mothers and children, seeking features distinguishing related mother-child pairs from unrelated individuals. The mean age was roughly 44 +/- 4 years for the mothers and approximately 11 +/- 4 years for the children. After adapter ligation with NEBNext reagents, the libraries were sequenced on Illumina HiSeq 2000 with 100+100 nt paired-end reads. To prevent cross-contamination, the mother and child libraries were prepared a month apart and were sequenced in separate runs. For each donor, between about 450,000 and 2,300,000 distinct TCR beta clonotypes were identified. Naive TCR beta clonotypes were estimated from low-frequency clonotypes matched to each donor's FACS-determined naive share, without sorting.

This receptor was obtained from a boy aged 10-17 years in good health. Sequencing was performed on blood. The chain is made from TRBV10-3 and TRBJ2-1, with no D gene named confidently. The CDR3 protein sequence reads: CAISELNEQFF. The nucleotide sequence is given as TGTGCCATCAGTGAATTAAATGAGCAGTTCTTC.